A selection of T cell receptor beta chains follows, all from one sample in a study of CD8+ T cells in alopecia areata. Assay: immunoSEQ multiplex PCR; the TCRdb copy retains only in-frame clones and omits some. The sample includes more than 95,000 clones, 55% of them seen just once. Sequenced sample: CD4+ T cells sorted from blood. These receptors all come from a human donor in good health. The CDR3 runs from the conserved cysteine through the conserved F or W. A D gene is named only where the DNA matches it firmly. Clone size is shown for a subset of rows, as once, few, many or a class of expanded clone.

>-|TRBV7-2|TRBJ1-6|-
TGTGCCAGCAGCCCAGCGGGTGCAGGGTTCAATTCACCCCTCCACTTT
CASSPAGAGFNSPLHF
>-|TRBV5-1|TRBJ1-1|-
TGCGCCAGCAGCTTGCAGGGTTCGACTTTGAACACTGAAGCTTTCTTT
CASSLQGSTLNTEAFF
>TRBD2|TRBV28|TRBJ2-7|few
TGTGCCAGCAGTTTAACTAGCGGCCCAAGCTCCTACGAGCAGTACTTC
CASSLTSGPSSYEQYF
>-|TRBV29-1|TRBJ2-7|-
TGCAGCGTTGCTAGGGAGTCCGCCTACGAGCAGTACTTC
CSVARESAYEQYF
>-|TRBV5-1|TRBJ1-2|-
TGCGCCAGCGGCGAGTTGACTGGCTACACCTTC
CASGELTGYTF
>TRBD2|TRBV29-1|TRBJ2-5|few
TGCAGCGTGAGAGCGGGAGGGCAAGAGACCCAGTACTTC
CSVRAGGQETQYF
>-|TRBV5-1|TRBJ2-5|few
TGCGCCAGCAGAGTAGGGTTACAAGAGACCCAGTACTTC
CASRVGLQETQYF
>-|TRBV7-2|TRBJ1-2|few
TGTGCCAGCAGCTTAGCGGTAAACCCCAACTATGGCTACACCTTC
CASSLAVNPNYGYTF
>-|TRBV2|TRBJ2-5|-
TGTGCCAGCAGTGAGGGCCGGGAGACCCAGTACTTC
CASSEGRETQYF
>-|TRBV5-1|TRBJ2-3|few
TGCGCCAGCAGCTTGGCCCTCGACGGGACTAGCACAGATACGCAGTATTTT
CASSLALDGTSTDTQYF
>-|TRBV5-1|TRBJ2-2|few
TGCGCCAGCAGTTCCGACGACAGAGGCACCGGGGAGCTGTTTTTT
CASSSDDRGTGELFF
>-|TRBV23-1|TRBJ2-1|-
TGCGCCAGCAGTCAGATCGCCCGGGCCACCCTTGAATCCTACAATGAGCAGTTCTTC
CASSQIARATLESYNEQFF
>-|TRBV4-1|TRBJ2-1|-
TGCGCCAGCAGCCAAGTGTCTGGGGGGAGCTCCTACAATGAGCAGTTCTTC
CASSQVSGGSSYNEQFF
>-|TRBV15|TRBJ2-7|once
TGTGCCACCTCGAAAACAGGGAACTACGAGCAGTACTTC
CATSKTGNYEQYF
>-|TRBV18|TRBJ2-6|-
TGTGCCAGCTCACCCTCGTGGTTGGTGTGGGACTCTGGGGCCAACGTCCTGACTTTC
CASSPSWLVWDSGANVLTF
>-|TRBV5-1|TRBJ2-7|-
TGCGCCAGCAGCTTGGAACCAGGGTATTCCTACGAGCAGTACTTC
CASSLEPGYSYEQYF
>-|TRBV21-1|TRBJ2-2|few
TGTGCCAGCAGCAAAGCGGGGAGCGGGAGGACCGGGGAGCTGTTTTTT
CASSKAGSGRTGELFF
>TRBD1|TRBV28|TRBJ1-5|few
TGTGCCAGCAGTTTAGGACAGGGGGTATACCAGCCCCAGCATTTT
CASSLGQGVYQPQHF
>-|TRBV29-1|TRBJ2-1|few
TGCAGCGTTGCCGACAGCTTGAGCTCCTACAATGAGCAGTTCTTC
CSVADSLSSYNEQFF
>-|TRBV30|TRBJ2-2|once
TGTGCCTGGAGTCCCCTGGGGGCGCGAACCGGGGAGCTGTTTTTT
CAWSPLGARTGELFF
>TRBD1|TRBV7-9|TRBJ2-7|-
TGTGCCAGCAGCCTAGACAGGGGGCGAGAGTACTTC
CASSLDRGREYF
>-|TRBV5-1|TRBJ2-6|few
TGCGCCAGCAGCTTGCAACGCTCTGGGGCCAACGTCCTGACTTTC
CASSLQRSGANVLTF
>TRBD1|TRBV5-6|TRBJ2-2|-
TGTGCCAGCAGCTGGTGGACAGGGGGCGGGAGGACCGGGGAGCTGTTTTTT
CASSWWTGGGRTGELFF
>-|TRBV5-1|TRBJ1-6|-
TGCGCCAGCAGCTTGGATGGGGGGGCGCAGAATTCACCCCTCCACTTT
CASSLDGGAQNSPLHF
>-|TRBV11-2|TRBJ2-7|-
TGTGCCAGCAGCTTAGTGCATAGCGCCTACGAGCAGTACTTC
CASSLVHSAYEQYF
>TRBD1|TRBV2|TRBJ2-7|few
TGTGCCAGCAGAGGCGACAGGGTGATCTACGAGCAGTACTTC
CASRGDRVIYEQYF
>-|TRBV29-1|TRBJ2-3|-
TGCAGCGTTGGCGGGCGTACCACAGATACGCAGTATTTT
CSVGGRTTDTQYF
>-|TRBV30|TRBJ2-4|-
TGTGCCTGGAGCAGTGTAGCCATTCAGTACTTC
CAWSSVAIQYF
>-|TRBV7-2|TRBJ2-1|-
TGTGCCAGCAGCTTTTACAATGAGCAGTTCTTC
CASSFYNEQFF
>-|TRBV6-1|TRBJ2-3|-
TGTGCCAGTTTTGGACAGAACAAACGGAATTTT
CASFGQNKRNF
>-|TRBV30|TRBJ2-2|-
TGTGCCTGGAATCTCCCTTACACCGGGGAGCTGTTTTTT
CAWNLPYTGELFF
>TRBD2|TRBV30|TRBJ2-5|-
TGTGCCTGCCCTCTAGCGGGGGGAGAGACCCAGTACTTC
CACPLAGGETQYF
>TRBD1|TRBV5-6|TRBJ2-7|-
TGTGCCAGCAGCTCTGGACAGGTCTACGAGCAGTACTTC
CASSSGQVYEQYF
>-|TRBV9|TRBJ2-7|once
TGTGCCAGCAGCTCTGGACAGTCCTACGAGCAGTACTTC
CASSSGQSYEQYF
>TRBD2|TRBV9|TRBJ2-3|few
TGTGCCAGCAGCGTAGCAGGGACTAGCGGGGGAGATACGCAGTATTTT
CASSVAGTSGGDTQYF
>-|TRBV30|TRBJ1-2|-
TGTGCCTGGAGTGTACGCGGATTTGTCTACACCTTC
CAWSVRGFVYTF
>-|TRBV25-1|TRBJ1-3|-
TGTGCCAGCAGTGACATGGGCCGGAGCTCTGGAAACACCATATATTTT
CASSDMGRSSGNTIYF
>-|TRBV25-1|TRBJ1-6|-
TGTGCCAGCGGGGGGCCGGATAATTCACCCCTCCACTTT
CASGGPDNSPLHF
>TRBD2|TRBV18|TRBJ2-3|medium-sized
TGTGCCAGCTCACCACGTGGCGGGGGAGCAGATACGCAGTATTTT
CASSPRGGGADTQYF
>TRBD2|TRBV9|TRBJ2-5|-
TGTGCCAGCAGCGTAGGAGAAAAAGCGGGGGGGCGAGAGACCCAGTACTTC
CASSVGEKAGGRETQYF
>-|TRBV5-1|TRBJ2-2|-
TGCGCCAGCAGCCACCTGGGGAGGAACACCGGGGAGCTGTTTTTT
CASSHLGRNTGELFF
>-|TRBV5-1|TRBJ1-6|-
TGCGCCAGCAGCGTGGATTATAATTCACCCCTCCACTTT
CASSVDYNSPLHF
>-|TRBV25-1|TRBJ1-5|-
TGTGCCAGCAGTGAACGTTACGGGGGTCGGCAGCCCCAGCATTTT
CASSERYGGRQPQHF
>TRBD1|TRBV6-6|TRBJ1-1|-
TGTGCCAGCAGTTACTTGACAGGGTCCGCTTTCTTT
CASSYLTGSAFF
>TRBD2|TRBV7-2|TRBJ2-2|-
TGTGCCAGCAGCCGGGTAGCGGGGGGAGACACCGGGGAGCTGTTTTTT
CASSRVAGGDTGELFF